A single sample is the source of the 17 T cell receptor beta chains below, sequenced in a study of CD8+ T cells in alopecia areata. Specified treatment: oral pan-JAK inhibitor, 5-10 mg twice daily. After isolation, RNA underwent reverse transcription to generate cDNA as the sequencing template. Measured with immunoSEQ multiplex PCR; TCRdb has only the in-frame clones, and not every one. This table holds over 150,000 clones, roughly 62% found once. The sample here was CD8+ T cells sorted from blood, taken at week 24, from a patient treated with tofacitinib. The receptors originated from a human donor with alopecia areata.

The rearrangement uses TRBV6-1 and TRBJ1-2; D gene unclear. Trimming cost V 3 bases and J 4 bases, with 9 bases left between them. The length of the CDR3 is 13 residues. The germline gives CDR1 MNHNS, CDR2 SASEGT. CDR3 sequence (DNA): TGTGCCAGCAGTGATCTGGGAGGCTATGGCTACACCTTC. This translates into CASSDLGGYGYTF.

The chain has TRBV12-2 and TRBJ1-2; the D segment call TRBD1 is taken from the table without a DNA check. TRBV12-2 counts as a pseudogene. The CDR3 loop spans 15 amino acids. Here the CDR3 reads CASRLSAQVPYGYTF. The CDR3 nucleotides read TGTGCAAGTCGCTTATCGGCTCAGGTACCTTATGGCTACACCTTC.

This clone was detected only a few times. In DNA, the CDR3 is TGTGCCAGCAGCTGGACAGGGGCTGAAGCTTTCTTT. Its translation is CASSWTGAEAFF. The chain employs TRBV14 and TRBJ1-1; 9 bases agree with TRBD1. After removal of 5 bases from V and 6 bases from J, the junction contained 1 base not matched to a gene. This CDR3 has 12 residues. CDR1 is SGHDN and CDR2 is FVKESK in the germline V gene.

This clone was picked up a small number of times. This chain joins TRBV29-1 and TRBJ2-1; possible D gene TRBD1, 6 bases. Trimming left V 3 bases short and J 4 bases short, with 13 bases between. CDR3 length equals 14 residues. Germline V gives CDR1 SQVTM, CDR2 ANQGSEA. In DNA form, the CDR3 reads TGCAGCGTTGAGGGCAGGGGTTTGTACAATGAGCAGTTCTTC. Amino acids: CSVEGRGLYNEQFF.

The rearrangement uses TRBV2 and TRBJ2-1, with TRBD2 matching over 7 bases. V gave up 7 bases and J gave up 6 bases; unmatched junction bases: 9. The CDR3 sequence is 14 residues long. Germline lookup yields CDR1 SNHLY and CDR2 FYNNEI. Written as DNA, the CDR3 is TGTGCCAGCATAGGACTAGGGGACTCCAATGAGCAGTTCTTC. It specifies CASIGLGDSNEQFF.

This chain joins TRBV2 and TRBJ2-1; D is unresolved. The V end lost 8 bases, the J end lost 4 bases, and 3 bases lay between the germline ends. This CDR3 comprises 10 residues. CDR1 SNHLY and CDR2 FYNNEI come from the germline V gene. DNA of the CDR3: TGTGCCAGCGCTTACAATGAGCAGTTCTTC. Translation gives CASAYNEQFF.

V and J are TRBV15 and TRBJ2-7, with D maybe TRBD2 (7 bases). The CDR3 sequence is 18 residues long. CDR1 and CDR2 (germline): LNHNV, YYDKDF (reference sequence). The V and J ends lost 0 bases and 2 bases respectively, with 20 bases between them. This CDR3 reads CATSRDLRGGPMTYEQYF. The CDR3 nucleotides are TGTGCCACCAGCAGAGATCTTAGGGGGGGACCTATGACCTACGAGCAGTACTTC.

This clone was picked up a small number of times. J is TRBJ2-5 and V is TRBV9; maybe TRBD2 (7 bases). The germline V and J ends were trimmed by 3 bases and 1 base, with 22 bases remaining between them. The CDR3 extends over 18 amino acids. Germline assignment: CDR1 SGDLS and CDR2 YYNGEE. CDR3 amino acids: CASSAPRGVAGRQETQYF. The CDR3, as DNA: TGTGCCAGCAGCGCCCCGAGGGGGGTAGCGGGCCGCCAAGAGACCCAGTACTTC.

The chain has TRBV4-2 and TRBJ2-1; 10 nucleotides match TRBD1. Per germline, CDR1 LGHNA and CDR2 YNFKEQ. The CDR3 is 14 residues long. V was pared by 1 base and J by 9 bases, with 3 bases of the junction left unmatched. Here the CDR3 DNA reads TGTGCCAGCAGCCAAGGACAGGGGGCGCGTGAGCAGTTCTTC. Residues: CASSQGQGAREQFF.

The chain joins TRBV13 to TRBJ2-1; 9 nucleotides align to TRBD2. The CDR3 covers 19 residues. Germline trimming cut 4 bases from V and 0 bases from J; bases unmatched to any gene: 13. The germline V gene has CDR1 PRHDT and CDR2 FYEKMQ (reference sequence). CDR3 bases: TGTGCCAGCAGCTCCCCATCGCGGGGGGGGTCGGGCTCCTACAATGAGCAGTTCTTC. Encoded protein: CASSSPSRGGSGSYNEQFF.

CDR3 sequence reads: CASSFARRSYNEQFF. The CDR3 nucleotides read TGTGCCAGCAGCTTCGCTCGGCGCTCCTACAATGAGCAGTTCTTC. The rearrangement uses TRBV5-4 and TRBJ2-1; D is undetermined. CDR3 length: 15 residues. Trimming removed 2 bases from V and 0 bases from J, with 9 bases in between. The germline gives CDR1 SGHNT, CDR2 YYREEE (reference sequence).

This clone was counted between two and nine times. The chain couples TRBV10-3 to TRBJ2-1; no clear D. CDR3 length equals 11 residues. The V gene's germline CDR1 is ENHRY and CDR2 SYGVKD. The V gene lost 8 bases and the J gene lost 4 bases, with 6 bases spanning the gap. The CDR3 reads CAILGYNEQFF. The CDR3 DNA reads TGTGCCATCCTGGGGTACAATGAGCAGTTCTTC.

The V gene is TRBV25-1, the J gene TRBJ2-7; the match to TRBD1 covers 8 bases. This CDR3 contains 14 residues. J was trimmed by 4 bases and V by 4 bases; bases with no gene match: 6. Germline assignment: CDR1 MGHDK and CDR2 SYGVNS. CDR3 region: CASSGSRGLYEQYF. CDR3 nucleotide sequence: TGTGCCAGCAGTGGATCCAGGGGGCTATACGAGCAGTACTTC.

This rearrangement joins TRBV9 to TRBJ1-2; D is undetermined. Trimming took off 4 bases at V and 2 bases at J, with 12 bases between the two ends. The CDR3 length is 14 residues. The germline V gene has CDR1 SGDLS and CDR2 YYNGEE. The CDR3 reads CASSLPLGNYGYTF. Written as DNA, the CDR3 is TGTGCCAGCAGCCTCCCCCTAGGGAACTATGGCTACACCTTC.

In nucleotides, the CDR3 is TGTGCCGCCCCCCACACCGGGGAGCTGTTTTTT. Its protein is CAAPHTGELFF. The chain carries TRBV30 and TRBJ2-2; no firm D call. The V gene's germline CDR1 is GTSNPN and CDR2 SVGIG (reference sequence). This CDR3 region has 11 residues. Trimming pared 8 bases from V and 3 bases from J, leaving 7 bases between.

The gene calls are TRBV29-1 and TRBJ2-2; no clear D gene. The CDR3 covers 12 residues. Germline CDR1 SQVTM, CDR2 ANQGSEA. Trimming cost V 5 bases and J 5 bases, with 9 bases left between them. CDR3 DNA: TGCAGCGTTTTATCTACGACCGGGGAGCTGTTTTTT. This gives the protein CSVLSTTGELFF.

The chain combines TRBV7-9 with TRBJ2-4, with D unclear. V shed 6 bases and J shed 4 bases, with 13 bases lying between them. From germline, CDR1 is SEHNR and CDR2 FQNEAQ (reference sequence). The CDR3 is 14 residues long. The CDR3: CASSDSDGKNIQYF. The CDR3 DNA reads as TGTGCCAGCAGTGACTCAGATGGGAAAAACATTCAGTACTTC.